Below, one TCR beta chain is given with its context. Its specific antigen is unknown. Nothing much larger sits one base from this clone, and base qualities are not available. The sample comes from a study of control samples from healthy donors and cancer patients (dated by TCRdb to about 2020). Receptor amplification or capture employed the immunoSEQ multiplex PCR assay. TCRdb took this table from immuneACCESS and kept in-frame rearrangements with V and J called. Such tables lack part of the clones; where checked against another copy, unresolved V genes explain under half of the gap, and the rest is unexplained. This sample is represented by roughly 400,000 clones; around 90% of them were singletons. About 6.3% of the sample is taken by the ten largest. Per the germline V gene, KGHSH is the CDR1 and LQKENI is the CDR2. Counted from cysteine to phenylalanine, this CDR3 has 13 amino acids. Of the read, only the CDR3 DNA is kept; its 39 bases are in frame from base 1. V and J lose 2 bases and 1 base, and a span of 6 bases separates them.

The chain couples TRBV18 to TRBJ2-7; the D gene is unclear. The sequence came from a man between 40 and 49 years old with head and neck cancer. What was sequenced was PBMCs. The DNA sequence is as follows: TGTGCCAGCTCACCATTGGTTTCCTACGAGCAGTACTTC. This sequence encodes CASSPLVSYEQYF.